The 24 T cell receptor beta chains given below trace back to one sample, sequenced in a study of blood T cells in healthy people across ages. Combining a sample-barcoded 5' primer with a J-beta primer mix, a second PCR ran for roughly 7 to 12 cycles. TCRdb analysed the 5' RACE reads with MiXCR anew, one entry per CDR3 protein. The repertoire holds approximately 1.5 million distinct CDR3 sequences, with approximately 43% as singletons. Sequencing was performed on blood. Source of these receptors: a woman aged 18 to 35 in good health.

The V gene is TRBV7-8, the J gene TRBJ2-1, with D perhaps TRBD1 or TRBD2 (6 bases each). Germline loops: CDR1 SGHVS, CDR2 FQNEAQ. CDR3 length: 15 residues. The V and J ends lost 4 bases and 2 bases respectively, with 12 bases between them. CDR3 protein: CASSSGGGPYNEQFF. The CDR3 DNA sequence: TGTGCCAGCAGCTCCGGAGGGGGACCCTACAATGAGCAGTTCTTC.

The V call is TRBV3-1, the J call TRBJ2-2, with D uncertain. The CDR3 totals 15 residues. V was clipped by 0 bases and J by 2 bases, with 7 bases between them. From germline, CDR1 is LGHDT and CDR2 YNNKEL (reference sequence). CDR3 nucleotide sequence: TGTGCCAGCAGCCAAGAAGGGCTCAACACCGGGGAGCTGTTTTTT. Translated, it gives CASSQEGLNTGELFF.

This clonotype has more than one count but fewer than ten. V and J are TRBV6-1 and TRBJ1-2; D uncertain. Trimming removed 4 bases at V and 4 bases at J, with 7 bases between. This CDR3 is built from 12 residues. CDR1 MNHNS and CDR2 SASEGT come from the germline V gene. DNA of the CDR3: TGTGCCAGCAGTGTTTCGGCCTATGGCTACACCTTC. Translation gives CASSVSAYGYTF.

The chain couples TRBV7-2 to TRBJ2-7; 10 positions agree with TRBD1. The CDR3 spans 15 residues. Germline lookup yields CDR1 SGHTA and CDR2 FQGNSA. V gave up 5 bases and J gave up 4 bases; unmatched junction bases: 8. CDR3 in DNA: TGTGCCAGCAGCGATCGACAGGGGGCTAGGTACGAGCAGTACTTC. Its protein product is CASSDRQGARYEQYF.

In DNA form, the CDR3 reads TGTGCCAGCAGCCACGGACTAGCCTACGAGCAGTACTTC. Its protein product is CASSHGLAYEQYF. The chain couples TRBV3-1 to TRBJ2-7, with TRBD2 matching 7 bases. V lost 3 bases, J lost 2 bases, and 1 base stayed unmatched. The CDR3 covers 13 residues. Per germline, CDR1 LGHDT and CDR2 YNNKEL (reference sequence).

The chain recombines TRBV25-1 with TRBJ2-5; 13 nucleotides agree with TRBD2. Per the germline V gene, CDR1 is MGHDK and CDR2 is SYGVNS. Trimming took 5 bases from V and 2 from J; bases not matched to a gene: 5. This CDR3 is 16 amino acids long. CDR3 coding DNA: TGTGCCAGCAGTCCTAGGACTAGCGGGAGTCAAGAGACCCAGTACTTC. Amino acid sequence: CASSPRTSGSQETQYF.

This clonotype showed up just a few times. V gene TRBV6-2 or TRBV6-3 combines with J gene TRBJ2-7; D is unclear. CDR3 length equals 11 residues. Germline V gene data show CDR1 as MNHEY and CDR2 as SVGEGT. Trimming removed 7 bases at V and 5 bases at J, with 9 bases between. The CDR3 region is CASNNPHEQYF. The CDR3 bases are TGTGCCAGCAATAACCCCCACGAGCAGTACTTC.

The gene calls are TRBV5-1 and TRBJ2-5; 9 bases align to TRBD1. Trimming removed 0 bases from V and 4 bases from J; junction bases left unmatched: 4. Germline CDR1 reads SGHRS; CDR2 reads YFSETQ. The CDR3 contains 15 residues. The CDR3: CASSLEWTGVETQYF. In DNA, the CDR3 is TGCGCCAGCAGCTTGGAATGGACAGGGGTAGAGACCCAGTACTTC.

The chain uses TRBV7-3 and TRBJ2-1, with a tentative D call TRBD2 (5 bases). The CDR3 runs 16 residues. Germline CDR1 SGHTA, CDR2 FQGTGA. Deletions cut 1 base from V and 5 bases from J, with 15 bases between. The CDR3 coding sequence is TGTGCCAGCAGCTTAATCGGATCGGGATTAAACAATGAGCAGTTCTTC. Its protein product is CASSLIGSGLNNEQFF. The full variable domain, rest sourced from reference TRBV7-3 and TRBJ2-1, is GAGVSQTPSNKVTEKGKYVELRCDPISGHTALYWYRQSLGQGPEFLIYFQGTGAADDSGLPNDRFFAVRPEGSVSTLKIQRTERGDSAVYLCASSLIGSGLNNEQFFGPGTRLTVL.

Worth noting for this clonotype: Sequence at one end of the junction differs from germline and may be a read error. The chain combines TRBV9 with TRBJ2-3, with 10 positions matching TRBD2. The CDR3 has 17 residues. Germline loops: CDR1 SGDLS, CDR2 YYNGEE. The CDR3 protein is CASSVDTSGTSTETQYF. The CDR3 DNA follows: TGTGCCAGCAGCGTAGATACTAGCGGGACTAGCACAGAGACGCAGTATTTT.

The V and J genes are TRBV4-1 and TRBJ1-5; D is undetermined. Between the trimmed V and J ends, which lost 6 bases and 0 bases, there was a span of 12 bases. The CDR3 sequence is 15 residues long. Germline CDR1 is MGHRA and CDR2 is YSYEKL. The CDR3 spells CASRPTVISNQPQHF. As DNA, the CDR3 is TGCGCCAGCAGACCCACAGTGATTAGCAATCAGCCCCAGCATTTT.

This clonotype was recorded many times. The CDR3 region has the DNA TGCAGTGCTAGAGTGGGGGAAAGTAACACTGAAGCTTTCTTT. It specifies CSARVGESNTEAFF. The chain employs TRBV20-1 and TRBJ1-1, with D possibly matching TRBD1 (5 bases). The CDR3 runs 14 residues. The V and J ends lost 1 base and 2 bases respectively, with 11 bases between them. The germline V gene has CDR1 DFQATT and CDR2 SNEGSKA (reference sequence).

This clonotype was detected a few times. CDR3 in amino acids: CASASGGRTDTQYF. CDR3 nucleotides: TGTGCCAGCGCCAGCGGAGGGAGGACAGATACGCAGTATTTT. V gene TRBV7-2 combines with J gene TRBJ2-3, with D maybe TRBD2 (6 bases). Germline V gives CDR1 SGHTA, CDR2 FQGNSA. This CDR3 has 14 amino acids. V lost 8 bases and J 3 bases, leaving 15 bases between the germline ends.

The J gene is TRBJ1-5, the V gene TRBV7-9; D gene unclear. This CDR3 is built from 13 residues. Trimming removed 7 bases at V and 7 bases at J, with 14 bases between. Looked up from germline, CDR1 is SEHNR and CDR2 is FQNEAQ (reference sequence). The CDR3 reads CASNLMREQPQHF. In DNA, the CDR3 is TGTGCCAGCAACCTAATGAGGGAACAGCCCCAGCATTTT. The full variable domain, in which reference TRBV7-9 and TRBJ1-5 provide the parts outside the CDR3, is DTGVSQNPRHKITKRGQNVTFRCDPISEHNRLYWYRQTLGQGPEFLTYFQNEAQLEKSRLLSDRFSAERPKGSFSTLEIQRTEQGDSAMYLCASNLMREQPQHFGDGTRLSIL.

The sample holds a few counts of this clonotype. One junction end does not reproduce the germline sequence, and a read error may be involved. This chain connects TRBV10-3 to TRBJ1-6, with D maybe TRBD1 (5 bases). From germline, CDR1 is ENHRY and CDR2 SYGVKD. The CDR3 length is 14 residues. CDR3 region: CAISVTVGGSPPHF. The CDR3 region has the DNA TGTGCCATCAGTGTCACTGTCGGGGGTTCACCCCCCCACTTT.

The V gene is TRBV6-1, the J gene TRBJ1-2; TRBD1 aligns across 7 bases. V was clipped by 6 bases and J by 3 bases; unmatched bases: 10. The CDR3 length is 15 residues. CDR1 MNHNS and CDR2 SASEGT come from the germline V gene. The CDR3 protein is CASRKRGQWDYGYTF. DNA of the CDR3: TGTGCCAGCAGAAAAAGGGGGCAGTGGGACTATGGCTACACCTTC.

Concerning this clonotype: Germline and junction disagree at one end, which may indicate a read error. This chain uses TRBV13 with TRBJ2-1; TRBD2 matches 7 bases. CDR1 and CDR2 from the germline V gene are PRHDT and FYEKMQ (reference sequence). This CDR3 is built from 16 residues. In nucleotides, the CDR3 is TGTGTCAGCAGCTTATCCCCTAGCGGAAGGATGGATGAGCAGTTCTTC. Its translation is CVSSLSPSGRMDEQFF.

The CDR3 DNA reads TGTGCCAGCAGAACGACTGACTTTGGCTACACCTTC. Its translation is CASRTTDFGYTF. This chain uses TRBV12-3 or TRBV12-4 with TRBJ1-2; D ambiguous. Trimming removed 6 bases from V and 7 bases from J, with 12 bases in between. The CDR3 runs to 12 residues.

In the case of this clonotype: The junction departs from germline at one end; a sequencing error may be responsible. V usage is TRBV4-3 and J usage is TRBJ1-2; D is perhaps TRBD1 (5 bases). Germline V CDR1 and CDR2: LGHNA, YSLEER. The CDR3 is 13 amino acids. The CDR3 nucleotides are TGCGCCAGCATCCAAGATTCCGGGGACGGCTACACCTTC. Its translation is CASIQDSGDGYTF.

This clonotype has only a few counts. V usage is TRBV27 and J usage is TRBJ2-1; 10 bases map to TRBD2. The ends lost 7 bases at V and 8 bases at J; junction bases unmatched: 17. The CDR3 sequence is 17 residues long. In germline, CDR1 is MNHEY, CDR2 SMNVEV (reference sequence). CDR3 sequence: CASKTSGTLSLRDEQFF. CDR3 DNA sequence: TGTGCCAGCAAAACTAGCGGGACTCTTTCCCTCAGGGATGAGCAGTTCTTC.

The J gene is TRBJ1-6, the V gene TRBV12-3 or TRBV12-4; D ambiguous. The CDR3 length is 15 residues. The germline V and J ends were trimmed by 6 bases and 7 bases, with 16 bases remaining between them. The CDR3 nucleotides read TGTGCCAGCAGGTCACCGGTTCAGCTAAATTCACCCCTCCACTTT. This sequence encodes CASRSPVQLNSPLHF.

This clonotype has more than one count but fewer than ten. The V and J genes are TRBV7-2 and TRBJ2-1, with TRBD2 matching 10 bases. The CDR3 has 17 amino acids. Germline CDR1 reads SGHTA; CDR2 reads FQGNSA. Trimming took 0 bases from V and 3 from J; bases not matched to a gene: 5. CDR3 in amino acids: CASSLALRTSGYNEQFF. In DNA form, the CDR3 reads TGTGCCAGCAGCTTAGCGCTAAGGACTAGCGGCTACAATGAGCAGTTCTTC.

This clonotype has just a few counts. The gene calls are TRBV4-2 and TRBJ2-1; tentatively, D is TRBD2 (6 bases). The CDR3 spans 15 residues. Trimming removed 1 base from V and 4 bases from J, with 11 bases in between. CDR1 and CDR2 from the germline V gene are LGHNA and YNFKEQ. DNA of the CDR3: TGTGCCAGCAGCCAAGGGGGCGGGAAATACAATGAGCAGTTCTTC. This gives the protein CASSQGGGKYNEQFF.

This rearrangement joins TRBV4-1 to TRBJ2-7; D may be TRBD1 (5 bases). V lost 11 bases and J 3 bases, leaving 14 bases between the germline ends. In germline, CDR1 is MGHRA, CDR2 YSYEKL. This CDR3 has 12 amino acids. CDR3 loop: CAGQGDSYEQYF. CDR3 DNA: TGCGCCGGGCAAGGAGACAGCTACGAGCAGTACTTC.